The clone carrying this TCR beta chain was seen a few times. The antigen is not known. These data come from a study of T cells after yellow fever vaccination. Study-level points and caveats: A large majority of primary-vaccination clones showed up again after the booster (roughly 96% CD4, 85% to 90% CD8). High-abundance clonotypes from the bulk population could contaminate FACS-sorted repertoires.

The CDR3 runs to 14 residues. Trimming cost V 5 bases and J 3 bases, with 12 bases left between them. TCRdb reprocessed the 5' RACE reads via MiXCR and lists one record per CDR3 protein. The sample carries hundreds of thousands of distinct CDR3 sequences, roughly 5% recorded once. Specimen: CD4+ T cells sorted from PBMCs, collected on the day of the yellow fever booster vaccination. V is TRBV12-3 or TRBV12-4 and J is TRBJ2-3; possible D gene TRBD2, 6 bases. The TCR originated in a man aged 18 to 30 who received the YFV17D yellow fever vaccine. As DNA, the CDR3 is TGTGCCAGCAGTAGGAGGGGATCGACAGATACGCAGTATTTT. It specifies CASSRRGSTDTQYF.